Shown below are 18 T cell receptor beta chains from a single sample sequenced in a study of blood T cell repertoires in COVID-19. Some clones are missing from TCRdb's copy, which holds only in-frame ones; the method was immunoSEQ multiplex PCR. The sample holds around 230,000 clones, about 87% seen once. The specimen was PBMCs or T cells enriched from blood (not recorded which). Source of these receptors: a woman between 40 and 50 years old with acute COVID-19.

This chain joins TRBV11-2 and TRBJ2-7; 9 bases align to TRBD1. The V gene end was trimmed by 3 bases and the J gene end by 9 bases; junction bases not matched to a gene: 6. This CDR3 has 13 residues. From germline, CDR1 is SGHAT and CDR2 FQNNGV. CDR3 sequence: CASSLGRQGGQYV. CDR3 sequence (DNA): TGTGCCAGCAGCTTGGGACGACAGGGGGGGCAGTACGTC.

This chain uses TRBV9 with TRBJ1-6, with 10 bases aligning to TRBD1. J gave up 10 bases and V 0 bases, and 4 bases lay outside the gene matches. The CDR3 contains 15 residues. From germline, CDR1 is SGDLS and CDR2 YYNGEE. CDR3 in amino acids: CASSVGQGARSPLHF. In DNA form, the CDR3 reads TGTGCCAGCAGCGTAGGACAGGGGGCGCGGTCACCCCTCCACTTT.

The J gene is TRBJ2-5, the V gene TRBV25-1; TRBD1 aligns across 7 bases. This CDR3 is built from 15 residues. V lost 4 bases to trimming and J lost 5 bases; unmatched junction nucleotides: 10. Germline V gene lookup returns CDR1 MGHDK and CDR2 SYGVNS. CDR3 loop: CASSVWTGLGETQYF. CDR3 DNA: TGTGCCAGCAGTGTTTGGACAGGCCTGGGGGAGACCCAGTACTTC.

This chain uses TRBV24-1 with TRBJ2-1, with TRBD1 matching over 7 bases. Germline lookup yields CDR1 KGHDR and CDR2 SFDVKD. The trim removed 3 bases at V and 0 bases at J, leaving 4 bases unmatched. This CDR3 has 16 residues. CDR3 loop: CATSDLRGSSYNEQFF. The CDR3 DNA follows: TGTGCCACCAGTGATCTCAGGGGGAGCTCCTACAATGAGCAGTTCTTC.

This rearrangement joins TRBV30 to TRBJ1-2; 8 bases agree with TRBD1. CDR1 is GTSNPN and CDR2 is SVGIG in the germline V gene (reference sequence). The CDR3 extends over 13 amino acids. V was pared by 2 bases and J by 6 bases, with 5 bases of the junction left unmatched. The CDR3 spells CAWSPGQGHGYTF. The CDR3 DNA sequence: TGTGCCTGGAGTCCTGGACAGGGCCATGGCTACACCTTC. The variable domain in full, with the rest retrieved from reference TRBV30 and TRBJ1-2, is SQTIHQWPATLVQPVGSPLSLECTVEGTSNPNLYWYRQAAGRGLQLLFYSVGIGQISSEVPQNLSASRPQDRQFILSSKKLLLSDSGFYLCAWSPGQGHGYTFGSGTRLTVV.

The chain employs TRBV15 and TRBJ1-1, with TRBD1 as a possible D gene (6 bases). Germline CDR1 LNHNV, CDR2 YYDKDF (reference sequence). The ends were cut back, 3 bases at V and 6 bases at J, with 17 bases in the middle. The CDR3 extends over 15 amino acids. The CDR3 sequence is CATSRGRGGFPEAFF. Written as DNA, the CDR3 is TGTGCCACCAGCAGGGGGAGGGGGGGGTTCCCTGAAGCTTTCTTT.

The chain couples TRBV25-1 to TRBJ2-7, with D uncertain. CDR3 length equals 12 residues. V lost 4 bases to trimming and J lost 3 bases, with 7 bases between them. The germline V gene has CDR1 MGHDK and CDR2 SYGVNS. The CDR3 sequence is CASSGGGYEQYV. CDR3 bases: TGTGCCAGCAGTGGAGGTGGCTACGAGCAGTACGTC.

J is TRBJ2-2 and V is TRBV5-1; D not resolved. V was pared by 0 bases and J by 4 bases, with 7 bases between. The CDR3 totals 14 residues. CDR1 and CDR2 from the germline V gene are SGHRS and YFSETQ. CDR3 DNA: TGCGCCAGCAGCTTGGGGCAGTTCACCGGGGAGCTGTTTTTT. It yields the protein CASSLGQFTGELFF. Full variable domain (outside the CDR3, taken from reference TRBV5-1 and TRBJ2-2): KAGVTQTPRYLIKTRGQQVTLSCSPISGHRSVSWYQQTPGQGLQFLFEYFSETQRNKGNFPGRFSGRQFSNSRSEMNVSTLELGDSALYLCASSLGQFTGELFFGEGSRLTVL.

This chain connects TRBV24-1 to TRBJ2-7; D might be TRBD2 (6 bases). Looked up from germline, CDR1 is KGHDR and CDR2 is SFDVKD. This CDR3 contains 15 residues. V shed 4 bases and J shed 7 bases, with 19 bases lying between them. The CDR3: CATSDHVARRGEQYV. The CDR3 DNA reads as TGTGCCACCAGTGACCACGTAGCGCGCCGGGGGGAGCAGTACGTC.

This clone was seen just once. The chain uses TRBV12-1 and TRBJ2-7; the D call TRBD2 from the table was never checked on the DNA. TRBV12-1 is marked as a pseudogene. The CDR3 is 13 amino acids. CDR3 protein: CASIETKSYEQYV. The CDR3 region has the DNA TGTGCCAGCATCGAGACTAAATCCTACGAGCAGTACGTC.

As to this clone: The same CDR3 can be traced to other DNA sequences in this sample. The J gene is TRBJ2-2, the V gene TRBV3-1 (or the pseudogene TRBV3-2); D possibly corresponds to TRBD1 (5 bases). Deletions cut 4 bases from V and 1 base from J, with 7 bases between. Germline-derived CDR1 and CDR2 are LGHDT and YNNKEL (reference sequence). The CDR3 covers 14 residues. The CDR3: CASSLRGNTGELFF. In DNA form, the CDR3 reads TGTGCCAGCAGCCTTAGGGGGAACACCGGGGAGCTGTTTTTT.

This clone was seen a few times. The V and J genes are TRBV3-1 (or the pseudogene TRBV3-2) and TRBJ1-1; the D gene is possibly TRBD1 (5 bases). The CDR3 contains 12 residues. With 0 bases removed from V and 9 bases from J, the gap between germline ends came to 8 bases. The germline gives CDR1 LGHDT, CDR2 YNNKEL (reference sequence). CDR3 nucleotides: TGTGCCAGCAGCCAAGATGACAGAAAAGCTTTCTTT. This gives the protein CASSQDDRKAFF.

The rearrangement joins TRBV19 to TRBJ1-1; maybe TRBD1 (6 bases). Trimming stripped 3 bases from V and 5 bases from J, with 19 bases between. Germline values: CDR1 LNHDA, CDR2 SQIVND (reference sequence). The CDR3 spans 16 residues. The CDR3 DNA sequence: TGTGCCAGTAGTATCGGACGACAGGCCCCTAGGACTGAAGCTTTCTTT. Translation gives CASSIGRQAPRTEAFF.

The chain recombines TRBV7-2 with TRBJ1-2; D not certain. The CDR3 is 14 amino acids. The V and J ends lost 1 base and 6 bases respectively, with 12 bases between them. The germline V gene encodes CDR1 SGHTA and CDR2 FQGNSA. DNA of the CDR3: TGTGCCAGCAGCTTAGTTCCGGGTTTGAATGGCTACACCTTC. It is translated as CASSLVPGLNGYTF.

The chain is built from TRBV7-2 and TRBJ2-1; possibly TRBD2 for D (7 bases). CDR1 SGHTA and CDR2 FQGNSA come from the germline V gene. CDR3 length: 14 residues. Trimming shortened V by 4 bases and J by 9 bases, and 16 bases separated the two germline ends. CDR3 protein: CASSSGGRWGEQFF. CDR3 DNA: TGTGCCAGCAGCTCCGGGGGGCGTTGGGGTGAGCAGTTCTTC.

This chain uses TRBV6-1 with TRBJ1-2; 8 bases are shared with TRBD1. V dropped 3 bases and J dropped 7; count of bases not matched to a gene: 10. The CDR3 contains 15 residues. The germline gives CDR1 MNHNS, CDR2 SASEGT. The DNA of the CDR3 is TGTGCCAGCAGTGATCCCCTTCCGGACAGGGCTGGCTACACCTTC. This sequence encodes CASSDPLPDRAGYTF.

This clone has just one count. The genes are TRBV5-4 and TRBJ2-1, with a weak D call TRBD1 (6 bases). The V gene's germline CDR1 is SGHNT and CDR2 YYREEE (reference sequence). The CDR3 covers 14 residues. The V end was cut by 5 bases, the J end by 9 bases, with 18 bases between. The CDR3 coding sequence is TGTGCCAGCAGTCCCGGGACACCCGCAGGTGAGCAGTTCTTC. This encodes CASSPGTPAGEQFF.

V usage is TRBV18 and J usage is TRBJ1-2; 8 bases agree with TRBD1. The CDR3 sequence is 13 residues long. V lost 5 bases to trimming and J lost 8 bases; unmatched junction nucleotides: 7. Looked up from germline, CDR1 is KGHSH and CDR2 is LQKENI. CDR3: CASSATGARGYTF. Written as DNA, the CDR3 is TGTGCCAGCTCAGCGACAGGGGCGCGGGGCTACACCTTC.